This T cell receptor (beta chain) emerged from a study of T cells after yellow fever vaccination. The V and J ends lost 4 bases and 6 bases, in that order; junction bases with no gene match: 9. The CDR3 length is 16 residues. Germline CDR1 MNHEY, CDR2 SVGAGI. TCRdb analysed the 5' RACE reads with MiXCR anew, one entry per CDR3 protein. The sample shows a few hundred thousand distinct CDR3 sequences, around 19% of them seen only once. This clonotype was detected only a few times. This specimen consisted of PBMCs, obtained before the yellow fever booster vaccination. The chain recombines TRBV6-5 with TRBJ1-6; 7 bases agree with TRBD1. This TCR came from a man between 18 and 29 years old who received the YFV17D yellow fever vaccine. CDR3 DNA sequence: TGTGCCAGCAGTTGGGAGAGGGGACAGTTTAATTCACCCCTCCACTTT. Its protein is CASSWERGQFNSPLHF.